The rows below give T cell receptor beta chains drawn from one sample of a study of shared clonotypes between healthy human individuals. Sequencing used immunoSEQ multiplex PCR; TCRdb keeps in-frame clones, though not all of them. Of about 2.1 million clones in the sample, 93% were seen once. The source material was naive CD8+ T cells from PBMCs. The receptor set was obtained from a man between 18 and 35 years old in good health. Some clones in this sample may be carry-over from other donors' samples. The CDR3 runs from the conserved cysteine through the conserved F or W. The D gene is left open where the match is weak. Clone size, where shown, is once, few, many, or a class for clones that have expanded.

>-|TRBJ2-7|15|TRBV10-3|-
CAISAGPGLRAEQYF
TGTGCCATCAGTGCGGGACCGGGACTTCGGGCCGAGCAGTACTTC
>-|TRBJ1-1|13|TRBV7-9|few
CASSRGVGTEAFF
TGTGCCAGCAGCCGGGGAGTTGGCACTGAAGCTTTCTTT
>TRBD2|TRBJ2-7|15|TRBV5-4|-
CASSLWEGSTYEQYF
TGTGCCAGCAGCTTGTGGGAGGGTTCCACCTACGAGCAGTACTTC
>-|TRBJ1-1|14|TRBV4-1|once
CASSQGVSNVPAFF
TGCGCCAGCAGCCAGGGGGTCTCGAACGTCCCAGCTTTCTTT
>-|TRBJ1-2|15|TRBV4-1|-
CASSQDKGTTYGYTF
TGCGCCAGCAGCCAAGATAAAGGGACCACCTATGGCTACACCTTC
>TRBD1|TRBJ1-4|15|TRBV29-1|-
CSVTGGGEANEKLFF
TGCAGCGTCACAGGGGGGGGCGAAGCTAATGAAAAACTGTTTTTT
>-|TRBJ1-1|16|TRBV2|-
CASSEALRGRNTEAFF
TGTGCCAGCAGTGAAGCGCTTCGTGGGCGGAACACTGAAGCTTTCTTT
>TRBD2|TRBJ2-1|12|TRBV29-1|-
CSAGRGGNEQFF
TGCAGCGCCGGCCGCGGGGGGAATGAGCAGTTCTTC
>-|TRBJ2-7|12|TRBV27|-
CATSELGEGQYF
TGTGCCACCTCCGAACTGGGTGAGGGGCAGTACTTC
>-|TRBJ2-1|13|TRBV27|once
CASSFSFYNEQFF
TGTGCCAGCAGTTTCAGCTTCTACAATGAGCAGTTCTTC
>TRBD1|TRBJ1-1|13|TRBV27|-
CASKDRGDTEAFF
TGTGCCAGCAAAGACAGGGGGGACACTGAAGCTTTCTTT
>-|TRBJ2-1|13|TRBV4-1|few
CASSPVGGNEQFF
TGCGCCAGCAGCCCCGTTGGGGGGAATGAGCAGTTCTTC
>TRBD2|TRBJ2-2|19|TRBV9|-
CASSVGPSGRAKVAGELFF
TGTGCCAGCAGCGTAGGGCCTAGCGGGAGGGCCAAGGTCGCCGGGGAGCTGTTTTTT
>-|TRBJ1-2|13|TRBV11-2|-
CASSLGTNYGYTF
TGTGCCAGCAGCTTAGGGACAAACTATGGCTACACCTTC
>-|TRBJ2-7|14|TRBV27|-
CASSVLQGIYEQYF
TGTGCCAGCAGTGTTCTACAGGGTATCTACGAGCAGTACTTC
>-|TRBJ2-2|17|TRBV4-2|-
CASSQDFSTATSGELFF
TGTGCCAGCAGCCAAGATTTTTCGACAGCGACCAGCGGGGAGCTGTTTTTT
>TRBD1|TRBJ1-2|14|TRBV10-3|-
CAISMGTANYGYTF
TGTGCCATCAGTATGGGGACAGCAAACTATGGCTACACCTTC
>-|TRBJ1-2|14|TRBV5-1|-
CASSLWVGDYGYTF
TGCGCCAGCAGCTTGTGGGTCGGGGACTATGGCTACACCTTC
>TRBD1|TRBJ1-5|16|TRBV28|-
CASSLENRGFNQPQHF
TGTGCCAGCAGTTTAGAGAACAGGGGGTTCAATCAGCCCCAGCATTTT
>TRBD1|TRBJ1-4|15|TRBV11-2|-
CASSLGQGGREKLFF
TGTGCCAGCAGCTTAGGGCAGGGGGGCCGGGAAAAACTGTTTTTT
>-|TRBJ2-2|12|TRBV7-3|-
CASSLFTGELFF
TGTGCCAGCAGCTTATTTACCGGGGAGCTGTTTTTT
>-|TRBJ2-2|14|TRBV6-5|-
CASSYSNVEGELFF
TGTGCCAGCAGTTACTCGAATGTTGAGGGGGAGCTGTTTTTT
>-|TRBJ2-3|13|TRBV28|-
CASSLGFRDTQYF
TGTGCCAGCAGTCTAGGATTCCGGGATACGCAGTATTTT
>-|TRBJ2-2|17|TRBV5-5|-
CASSLIPRSSHTGELFF
TGTGCCAGCAGCTTGATACCGAGATCTTCCCACACCGGGGAGCTGTTTTTT
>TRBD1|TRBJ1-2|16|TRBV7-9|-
CASSARGQVASNGYTF
TGTGCCAGCAGCGCCCGCGGACAGGTTGCGTCCAATGGCTACACCTTC
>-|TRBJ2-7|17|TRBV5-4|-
CASSLGDRALTAYEQYF
TGTGCCAGCAGCTTGGGGGACCGAGCGCTCACCGCTTACGAGCAGTACTTC
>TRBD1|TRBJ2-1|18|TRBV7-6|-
CASSQRGQGTPLYNEQFF
TGTGCCAGCAGCCAGAGGGGACAGGGGACTCCCCTCTACAATGAGCAGTTCTTC
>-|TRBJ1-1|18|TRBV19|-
CASSIQAGPPTMNTEAFF
TGTGCCAGTAGTATACAGGCCGGGCCCCCTACTATGAACACTGAAGCTTTCTTT
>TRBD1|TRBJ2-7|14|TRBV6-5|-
CASSYRQGASEQYF
TGTGCCAGCAGTTACCGACAGGGGGCAAGTGAGCAGTACTTC
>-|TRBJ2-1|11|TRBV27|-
CASSLAGEQFF
TGTGCCAGCAGTTTAGCTGGTGAGCAGTTCTTC
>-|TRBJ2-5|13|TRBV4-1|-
CASSQAGVETQYF
TGCGCCAGCAGCCAAGCAGGAGTTGAGACCCAGTACTTC
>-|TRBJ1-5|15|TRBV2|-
CASSEARSANQPQHF
TGTGCCAGCAGTGAAGCGCGAAGCGCTAATCAGCCCCAGCATTTT